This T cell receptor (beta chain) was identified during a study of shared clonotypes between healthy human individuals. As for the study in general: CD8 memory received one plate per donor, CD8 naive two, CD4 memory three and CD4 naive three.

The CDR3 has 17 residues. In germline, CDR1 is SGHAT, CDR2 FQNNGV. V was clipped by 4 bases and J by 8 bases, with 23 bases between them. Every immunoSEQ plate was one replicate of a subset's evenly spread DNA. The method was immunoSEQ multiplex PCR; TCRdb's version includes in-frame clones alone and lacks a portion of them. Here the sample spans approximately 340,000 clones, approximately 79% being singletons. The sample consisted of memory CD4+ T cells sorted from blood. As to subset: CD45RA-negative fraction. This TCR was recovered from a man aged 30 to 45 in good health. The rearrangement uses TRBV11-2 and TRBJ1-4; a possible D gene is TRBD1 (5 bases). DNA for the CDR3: TGTGCCAGCAGCTCCGAATTCCAGGGAGTGGGACGGGAAAAACTGTTTTTT. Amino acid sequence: CASSSEFQGVGREKLFF.